The 32 T cell receptor beta chains below were found in one sample sequenced in a study of beta chain features in type 1 diabetes. As every portion of the isolated RNA was reverse transcribed, the sequencing read expressed TCRB transcripts. The method was immunoSEQ multiplex PCR; TCRdb's version includes in-frame clones alone and lacks a portion of them. Of some 900,000 clones listed, roughly a sixth are singletons. The source material was naive CD4+ T cells from blood. Receptors originate from a woman under 30 in good health.

This rearrangement joins TRBV6-1 to TRBJ2-7, with 7 bases fitting TRBD1. J lost 6 bases, V lost 6 bases, and 5 bases had no gene match. Germline V gene sequence: CDR1 MNHNS, CDR2 SASEGT. The length of the CDR3 is 12 residues. This CDR3 reads CASSGTVGEQYF. The CDR3 DNA reads TGTGCCAGCAGCGGGACAGTGGGCGAGCAGTACTTC.

A few counts support this clone. The rearrangement uses TRBV6-6 and TRBJ2-5; no clear D. The germline gives CDR1 MNHNY, CDR2 SVGAGI (reference sequence). V was clipped by 10 bases and J by 0 bases, with 15 bases between them. The length of the CDR3 is 14 residues. CDR3 coding DNA: TGTGCCACCCTCCGGAGCACGCACCAAGAGACCCAGTACTTC. Amino acid sequence: CATLRSTHQETQYF.

This clone appeared a few times. The CDR3 protein is CASRVRENSGNTIYF. The CDR3 DNA follows: TGTGCCAGCAGGGTCAGGGAAAACTCTGGAAACACCATATATTTT. The chain couples TRBV28 to TRBJ1-3, with D possibly matching TRBD1 (5 bases). Trimming pared 6 bases from V and 0 bases from J, leaving 12 bases between. Germline lookup yields CDR1 MDHEN and CDR2 SYDVKM. The CDR3 is 15 amino acids.

This clone was recorded a few times. At one boundary the junction diverges from the germline segment, which might be a read error. This chain links TRBV7-9 with TRBJ2-2; TRBD1 might be the D (5 bases). The CDR3 spans 14 residues. Germline CDR1 reads SEHNR; CDR2 reads FQNEAQ (reference sequence). CDR3 coding DNA: TGCGCCAGCAGCCAAGGTTCAGGGATCGGGGAGCTGTTTTTT. Translated, it gives CASSQGSGIGELFF.

The V and J genes are TRBV18 and TRBJ2-1; 8 bases map to TRBD2. Germline trimming cut 0 bases from V and 7 bases from J; bases unmatched to any gene: 14. Per germline, CDR1 KGHSH and CDR2 LQKENI. The CDR3 contains 18 residues. In nucleotides, the CDR3 is TGTGCCAGCTCACCACCGAGTTTTAATAGCGGGATTAGGAATGAGCAGTTCTTC. It codes for CASSPPSFNSGIRNEQFF. Looking up the rest from reference TRBV18 and TRBJ2-1 gives the full variable domain: NAGVMQNPRHLVRRRGQEARLRCSPMKGHSHVYWYRQLPEEGLKFMVYLQKENIIDESGMPKERFSAEFPKEGPSILRIQQVVRGDSAAYFCASSPPSFNSGIRNEQFFGPGTRLTVL.

This clone was detected only a few times. The J gene is TRBJ2-5, the V gene TRBV27, with 10 bases fitting TRBD1. V lost 2 bases, J lost 5 bases, and 5 bases stayed unmatched. This CDR3 spans 15 amino acids. Germline CDR1 is MNHEY and CDR2 is SMNVEV (reference sequence). CDR3 bases: TGTGCCAGCAGTTTAGACAGGGGGCGCCGGGAGACCCAGTACTTC. It codes for CASSLDRGRRETQYF.

The chain uses TRBV5-1 and TRBJ2-5, with 7 nucleotides matching TRBD1. After removal of 4 bases from V and 4 bases from J, the junction contained 28 bases not matched to a gene. Germline V lookup: CDR1 SGHRS, CDR2 YFSETQ. The CDR3 has 21 residues. Here the CDR3 DNA reads TGCGCCAGCAGCCGAGGGCGACAGGGTAAATCGACCTTGGTGTCGGGAGAGACCCAGTACTTC. Translated: CASSRGRQGKSTLVSGETQYF.

In its sample, this clone was seen a few times. Other DNA sequences in this specimen translate into the identical CDR3. The genes are TRBV18 and TRBJ2-1; 10 nucleotides line up with TRBD2. The CDR3 consists of 14 residues. Germline values: CDR1 KGHSH, CDR2 LQKENI. The trim removed 2 bases at V and 9 bases at J, leaving 4 bases unmatched. The CDR3 nucleotides are TGTGCCAGCTCACCAGGGCTAGCGGGAGCTGAGCAGTTCTTC. It is translated as CASSPGLAGAEQFF.

This chain joins TRBV29-1 and TRBJ1-2, with 7 bases that match TRBD1. J was trimmed by 4 bases and V by 7 bases; bases with no gene match: 6. Germline CDR1 reads SQVTM; CDR2 reads ANQGSEA. The CDR3 covers 12 residues. CDR3 in amino acids: CSGYRGGYGYTF. The CDR3 nucleotides read TGCAGCGGATACAGGGGTGGCTATGGCTACACCTTC.

The CDR3 protein is CASSPRGHAGYNEQFF. As DNA, the CDR3 is TGTGCCAGCAGCCCAAGGGGACACGCGGGGTACAATGAGCAGTTCTTC. This rearrangement joins TRBV11-2 to TRBJ2-1, with D perhaps matching TRBD1 or TRBD2 (6 bases each). The germline V gene encodes CDR1 SGHAT and CDR2 FQNNGV. The CDR3 has 16 residues. The V end lost 5 bases, the J end lost 4 bases, and 18 bases lay between the germline ends.

This clone was recorded a few times. This chain connects TRBV15 to TRBJ2-1; D unclear. The germline V gene has CDR1 LNHNV and CDR2 YYDKDF (reference sequence). V was cut by 5 bases and J by 7 bases, with 12 bases left in between. The CDR3 is 13 residues long. In DNA form, the CDR3 reads TGTGCCACCAGCGTGAGCTACTTGAATGAGCAGTTCTTC. Translating it yields CATSVSYLNEQFF.

The chain employs TRBV9 and TRBJ2-5, with TRBD2 identical over 16 bases. Germline values: CDR1 SGDLS, CDR2 YYNGEE. CDR3 length equals 17 residues. Losses at the gene ends were 4 bases for V and 5 bases for J; bases not matched to a gene: 8. CDR3 DNA sequence: TGTGCCAGCAGCCCGGGACTAGCGGGAGGGCTTGGGGAGACCCAGTACTTC. This translates into CASSPGLAGGLGETQYF. The full variable domain, completed using reference TRBV9 and TRBJ2-5, is DSGVTQTPKHLITATGQRVTLRCSPRSGDLSVYWYQQSLDQGLQFLIQYYNGEERAKGNILERFSAQQFPDLHSELNLSSLELGDSALYFCASSPGLAGGLGETQYFGPGTRLLVL.

In its sample, this clone was seen a few times. The chain uses TRBV6-1 and TRBJ2-5; D is perhaps TRBD1 or TRBD2 (6 bases each). Looked up from germline, CDR1 is MNHNS and CDR2 is SASEGT. The CDR3 runs 15 residues. V was clipped by 11 bases and J by 4 bases, with 23 bases between them. This CDR3 reads CAGAWGANGPETQYF. The CDR3, as DNA: TGTGCCGGAGCTTGGGGGGCGAACGGCCCAGAGACCCAGTACTTC.

This clone was seen a few times. This rearrangement joins TRBV19 to TRBJ1-5; D uncertain. CDR3 length: 15 residues. The germline V gene has CDR1 LNHDA and CDR2 SQIVND (reference sequence). The V end was cut by 1 base, the J end by 2 bases, with 9 bases between. CDR3 sequence: CASSIGARGNQPQHF. CDR3 bases: TGTGCCAGTAGTATAGGGGCAAGGGGCAATCAGCCCCAGCATTTT.

This chain uses TRBV27 with TRBJ2-1, with 10 nucleotides matching TRBD2. Losses at the gene ends were 8 bases for V and 4 bases for J; bases not matched to a gene: 8. Germline loops: CDR1 MNHEY, CDR2 SMNVEV (reference sequence). CDR3 size: 15 residues. CDR3 loop: CASPPTSGIYNEQFF. The CDR3 DNA sequence: TGTGCCAGCCCCCCAACTAGCGGGATTTACAATGAGCAGTTCTTC.

This clone has more than one count but fewer than ten. The identical CDR3 is also encoded by other nucleotide sequences in the sample. The CDR3 DNA reads as TGTGCCAGCAGCTTAGCCAATCAGCCCCAGCATTTT. Protein: CASSLANQPQHF. V gene TRBV7-2 combines with J gene TRBJ1-5; D is uncertain. The CDR3 runs 12 residues. The V gene's germline CDR1 is SGHTA and CDR2 FQGNSA. Trimming stripped 0 bases from V and 3 bases from J, with 0 bases between.

The chain has TRBV7-2 and TRBJ2-7; no reliable D call. The CDR3 sequence is 14 residues long. The V gene's germline CDR1 is SGHTA and CDR2 FQGNSA. V was trimmed by 1 base and J by 2 bases, leaving 9 bases between them. The CDR3 region has the DNA TGTGCCAGCAGCTTAGTAGGGCTGACCTACGAGCAGTACTTC. Translated, it gives CASSLVGLTYEQYF. The full variable domain, in which reference TRBV7-2 and TRBJ2-7 provide the parts outside the CDR3, is GAGVSQSPSNKVTEKGKDVELRCDPISGHTALYWYRQSLGQGLEFLIYFQGNSAPDKSGLPSDRFSAERTGGSVSTLTIQRTQQEDSAVYLCASSLVGLTYEQYFGPGTRLTVT.

In this sample, this clone turned up a few times. The V and J genes are TRBV7-9 and TRBJ1-5; 7 nucleotides line up with TRBD1. There are 14 residues in the CDR3. Germline V lookup: CDR1 SEHNR, CDR2 FQNEAQ (reference sequence). Trimming at V came to 4 bases and at J to 3 bases, leaving 3 bases not matched to a gene. In DNA form, the CDR3 reads TGTGCCAGCAGCTCGGGACAGTTCAATCAGCCCCAGCATTTT. It specifies CASSSGQFNQPQHF.

This clone was detected only a few times. The chain joins TRBV19 to TRBJ2-6; D possibly corresponds to TRBD1 (5 bases). Deletions cut 1 base from V and 1 base from J, with 8 bases between. The germline gives CDR1 LNHDA, CDR2 SQIVND (reference sequence). The length of the CDR3 is 16 residues. CDR3 sequence reads: CASSIVGVSGANVLTF. In DNA, the CDR3 is TGTGCCAGTAGTATAGTAGGGGTATCTGGGGCCAACGTCCTGACTTTC.

V gene TRBV7-3 combines with J gene TRBJ2-1, with D possibly matching TRBD2 (6 bases). The germline V gene has CDR1 SGHTA and CDR2 FQGTGA. Trimming removed 3 bases at V and 7 bases at J, with 10 bases between. This CDR3 spans 13 amino acids. Here the CDR3 reads CASSLIRGNEQFF. The CDR3 DNA is TGTGCCAGCAGCTTGATTCGGGGGAATGAGCAGTTCTTC.

The chain is built from TRBV28 and TRBJ1-5, with 8 positions matching TRBD1. After removal of 6 bases from V and 2 bases from J, the junction contained 12 bases not matched to a gene. The CDR3 has 17 amino acids. Germline V CDR1 and CDR2: MDHEN, SYDVKM. CDR3 region: CASSFHLTGVGNQPQHF. The CDR3 DNA sequence: TGTGCCAGCAGCTTCCATCTGACAGGGGTGGGCAATCAGCCCCAGCATTTT.

The V call is TRBV18, the J call TRBJ1-2, with 7 nucleotides matching TRBD1. V dropped 4 bases and J dropped 6; count of bases not matched to a gene: 8. The CDR3 totals 14 residues. The germline CDR1 and CDR2 sequences are KGHSH and LQKENI. The CDR3, as DNA: TGTGCCAGCTCACTCAGGGACAGCTCGCATGGCTACACCTTC. Protein: CASSLRDSSHGYTF. The whole variable domain, filled in from reference TRBV18 and TRBJ1-2, reads NAGVMQNPRHLVRRRGQEARLRCSPMKGHSHVYWYRQLPEEGLKFMVYLQKENIIDESGMPKERFSAEFPKEGPSILRIQQVVRGDSAAYFCASSLRDSSHGYTFGSGTRLTVV.

This clone has more than one count but fewer than ten. The chain recombines TRBV5-4 with TRBJ2-1; 10 bases are shared with TRBD2. The ends lost 7 bases at V and 4 bases at J; junction bases unmatched: 2. This CDR3 region has 13 residues. Germline V lookup: CDR1 SGHNT, CDR2 YYREEE (reference sequence). In DNA form, the CDR3 reads TGTGCCAGCTGGACTAGCGGTTACAATGAGCAGTTCTTC. Translated: CASWTSGYNEQFF.

This clone has just a few counts. The rearrangement links TRBV9 to TRBJ1-3, with 7 bases lining up with TRBD1. V lost 0 bases and J lost 4; bases outside the gene matches: 1. The germline V gene encodes CDR1 SGDLS and CDR2 YYNGEE. The CDR3 covers 14 residues. The CDR3: CASSVATGGNTIYF. For the CDR3, the DNA is TGTGCCAGCAGCGTAGCGACAGGGGGAAACACCATATATTTT.

This clone was counted a few times. In DNA, the CDR3 is TGCAGTGCCGCCGAGAACTATGGCTACACCTTC. This sequence encodes CSAAENYGYTF. The chain couples TRBV20-1 to TRBJ1-2; no clear D. V was pared by 6 bases and J by 2 bases, with 7 bases between. This CDR3 comprises 11 residues. CDR1 and CDR2 from the germline V gene are DFQATT and SNEGSKA (reference sequence).

This clone was picked up a small number of times. The chain recombines TRBV29-1 with TRBJ2-7; D possibly matches TRBD1 or TRBD2 (5 bases each). Germline CDR1 is SQVTM and CDR2 is ANQGSEA. The CDR3 is 13 residues long. The germline V and J ends were trimmed by 6 bases and 5 bases, with 17 bases remaining between them. CDR3 residues: CSVAFDVGDEQYF. CDR3 in DNA: TGCAGCGTAGCGTTTGATGTGGGGGACGAGCAGTACTTC.

This clone was counted only a few times. The chain recombines TRBV10-3 with TRBJ1-1, with D hard to call. The CDR3 contains 13 residues. Trimming stripped 7 bases from V and 0 bases from J, with 9 bases between. Germline V CDR1 and CDR2: ENHRY, SYGVKD. CDR3 protein: CAIMRNMNTEAFF. The CDR3 coding sequence is TGTGCCATCATGAGGAACATGAACACTGAAGCTTTCTTT.

This clone was seen a handful of times. V and J are TRBV18 and TRBJ2-1; tentative D call: TRBD1 (6 bases). The CDR3 runs 14 residues. V shed 3 bases and J shed 7 bases, with 13 bases lying between them. The germline V gene encodes CDR1 KGHSH and CDR2 LQKENI. The CDR3 nucleotides read TGTGCCAGCTCACCCCCGGCAGGGGCGAATGAGCAGTTCTTC. This sequence encodes CASSPPAGANEQFF.

To note about this clone: Other DNA sequences within the sample encode an identical CDR3. The chain joins TRBV5-1 to TRBJ2-3; the D is unclear. V shed 3 bases and J shed 0 bases, with 5 bases lying between them. The CDR3 loop spans 13 amino acids. CDR1 is SGHRS and CDR2 is YFSETQ in the germline V gene. CDR3 sequence reads: CASSSSSTDTQYF. CDR3 bases: TGCGCCAGCAGCTCCAGTAGCACAGATACGCAGTATTTT.

The chain carries TRBV6-5 and TRBJ2-1; D ambiguous. The length of the CDR3 is 12 residues. The germline V gene encodes CDR1 MNHEY and CDR2 SVGAGI. Trimming took off 7 bases at V and 10 bases at J, with 14 bases between the two ends. For the CDR3, the DNA is TGTGCCAGCATGAATCCCTTAGGGGAGCAGTTCTTC. This sequence encodes CASMNPLGEQFF.

The genes are TRBV18 and TRBJ1-1; D not resolved. Trimming stripped 2 bases from V and 1 base from J, with 11 bases between. CDR1 and CDR2 (germline): KGHSH, LQKENI. The CDR3 length is 15 residues. CDR3 DNA: TGTGCCAGCTCACCAAGTGCAGGAAAGAACACTGAAGCTTTCTTT. Residues: CASSPSAGKNTEAFF.

This clone occurred a few times. The genes are TRBV19 and TRBJ1-2; weak D call: TRBD1 (6 bases). CDR1 is LNHDA and CDR2 is SQIVND in the germline V gene (reference sequence). Trimming removed 5 bases at V and 5 bases at J, with 24 bases between. The CDR3 runs 17 residues. CDR3 sequence: CASSVRTAHRGLYGYTF. For the CDR3, the DNA is TGTGCCAGTAGTGTACGGACAGCACATCGCGGATTATATGGCTACACCTTC.